The next 14 T cell receptor beta chains were all read from a single sample in a study of OX40 agonist ivuxolimab in advanced cancers. Library generation was performed with the immunoSEQ multiplex PCR assay. TCRdb obtained this table from immuneACCESS and retained in-frame rearrangements with V and J assigned. These tables miss some clones; where compared with another copy, unresolved V genes account for less than half of the shortfall, and the remainder is unexplained. The table for this sample lists under 80,000 clones; more than 80% of them were counted only once. The top ten constitute 2% to 2.5% of the sample. Sequenced material: CD4+ or CD8+ T cells sorted from blood, taken in a trial of the OX40 agonist ivuxolimab. These receptors all come from an adult with an advanced solid tumor such as melanoma, head and neck, liver or kidney cancer.

The genes are TRBV28 and TRBJ2-2; 12 bases line up with TRBD2. The CDR3 has 16 amino acids. V gave up 6 bases and J gave up 8 bases; unmatched junction bases: 10. In germline, CDR1 is MDHEN, CDR2 SYDVKM. The CDR3 here is CASRLPTSGSSGELFF. Written as DNA, the CDR3 is TGTGCCAGCAGGCTGCCGACTAGCGGGAGTTCGGGGGAGCTGTTTTTT.

This clone was seen once. The J gene is TRBJ2-7, the V gene TRBV5-1, with D maybe TRBD1 (5 bases). There are 16 residues in the CDR3. The V gene lost 3 bases and the J gene lost 7 bases, with 23 bases spanning the gap. Germline CDR1 reads SGHRS; CDR2 reads YFSETQ. In nucleotides, the CDR3 is TGCGCCAGCAGCTCCTCCCCCCAGGGTTCCTCCGGGGAGCAGTACTTC. Protein product: CASSSSPQGSSGEQYF.

V gene TRBV4-1 combines with J gene TRBJ2-6; maybe TRBD2 (5 bases). The germline gives CDR1 MGHRA, CDR2 YSYEKL. V lost 1 base and J 0 bases, leaving 16 bases between the germline ends. The CDR3 consists of 19 residues. Written as DNA, the CDR3 is TGCGCCAGCAGCCAAGTCCCCGGGGTTATCGACTCTGGGGCCAACGTCCTGACTTTC. Translating it yields CASSQVPGVIDSGANVLTF.

The chain is built from TRBV5-1 and TRBJ1-1; D might be TRBD1 (6 bases). The CDR3 is 13 amino acids. Germline CDR1 and CDR2: SGHRS and YFSETQ. The V end lost 1 base, the J end lost 6 bases, and 10 bases lay between the germline ends. The CDR3: CASSLNRDAEAFF. CDR3 in DNA: TGCGCCAGCAGCTTGAACAGGGACGCTGAAGCTTTCTTT. Looking up the rest from reference TRBV5-1 and TRBJ1-1 gives the full variable domain: KAGVTQTPRYLIKTRGQQVTLSCSPISGHRSVSWYQQTPGQGLQFLFEYFSETQRNKGNFPGRFSGRQFSNSRSEMNVSTLELGDSALYLCASSLNRDAEAFFGQGTRLTVV.

A single count supports this clone. Distinct nucleotide sequences in the sample also encode this CDR3. This chain links TRBV6-4 with TRBJ1-1, with no clear D. Trimming took off 4 bases at V and 5 bases at J, with 17 bases between the two ends. CDR1 and CDR2 from the germline V gene are MRHNA and SNTAGT. The CDR3 runs to 15 residues. CDR3 sequence (DNA): TGTGCCAGCAGTGCTTCGGGAGGGCGCGGGACTGAAGCTTTCTTT. Its protein is CASSASGGRGTEAFF.

The V gene is TRBV30, the J gene TRBJ1-1; D call uncertain. The CDR3 consists of 14 residues. Trimming took off 1 base at V and 1 base at J, with 10 bases between the two ends. The germline V gene has CDR1 GTSNPN and CDR2 SVGIG (reference sequence). CDR3 sequence (DNA): TGTGCCTGGAGTGAGGCGGCTAGGAACACTGAAGCTTTCTTT. This gives the protein CAWSEAARNTEAFF.

This rearrangement joins TRBV4-2 to TRBJ2-5; D possibly matches TRBD1 or TRBD2 (5 bases each). The germline V and J ends were trimmed by 0 bases and 5 bases, with 13 bases remaining between them. Germline CDR1 and CDR2: LGHNA and YNFKEQ. The CDR3 consists of 15 residues. CDR3 nucleotide sequence: TGTGCCAGCAGCCAAGATCAGGGACCCTACGAGACCCAGTACTTC. Its translation: CASSQDQGPYETQYF.

The rearrangement joins TRBV2 to TRBJ2-2; maybe TRBD1 (6 bases). Per the germline V gene, CDR1 is SNHLY and CDR2 is FYNNEI. V shed 5 bases and J shed 5 bases, with 15 bases lying between them. CDR3 length equals 15 residues. DNA for the CDR3: TGTGCCAGCAGTACCAGGGGCGCGCGAACCGGGGAGCTGTTTTTT. Residues: CASSTRGARTGELFF.

This rearrangement joins TRBV7-6 to TRBJ1-1; tentatively, D is TRBD1 (5 bases). Trimming left V 5 bases short and J 0 bases short, with 13 bases between. This CDR3 region has 15 residues. CDR1 and CDR2 from the germline V gene are SGHVS and FNYEAQ. The DNA for the CDR3 is TGTGCCAGCAGCCGCGGGACTGCTCTGAACACTGAAGCTTTCTTT. Translated, it gives CASSRGTALNTEAFF.

V gene TRBV6-1 combines with J gene TRBJ2-7; 7 nucleotides match TRBD1. Germline V gives CDR1 MNHNS, CDR2 SASEGT. J gave up 2 bases and V 8 bases, and 6 bases lay outside the gene matches. CDR3 length equals 13 residues. Here the CDR3 reads CASSDRPAYEQYF. CDR3 DNA sequence: TGTGCCAGCTCGGACAGGCCAGCCTACGAGCAGTACTTC.

V gene TRBV10-3 combines with J gene TRBJ2-7; 7 positions agree with TRBD1. With V trimmed by 2 bases and J by 11 bases, 3 bases remained unmatched. The CDR3 runs 11 residues. The V gene's germline CDR1 is ENHRY and CDR2 SYGVKD. This CDR3 is CAISEDRDKYF. The CDR3 bases are TGTGCCATCAGTGAGGACAGGGATAAGTACTTC.

The chain uses TRBV5-4 and TRBJ2-7, with 8 nucleotides matching TRBD1. The CDR3 is 14 amino acids. Germline V gives CDR1 SGHNT, CDR2 YYREEE (reference sequence). V dropped 4 bases and J dropped 3; count of bases not matched to a gene: 6. The CDR3 region is CASSPRGQGYEQYF. The CDR3 DNA is TGTGCCAGCAGCCCCCGAGGACAGGGCTACGAGCAGTACTTC.

The chain uses TRBV27 and TRBJ1-6; tentatively, D is TRBD1 (5 bases). The CDR3 has 14 residues. The germline gives CDR1 MNHEY, CDR2 SMNVEV (reference sequence). Trimming took off 6 bases at V and 10 bases at J, with 16 bases between the two ends. The CDR3 DNA reads as TGTGCCAGCAGGGATGGGGGGTCCGGATCACCCCTCCACTTT. The encoded protein is CASRDGGSGSPLHF.

The V call is TRBV11-2, the J call TRBJ1-4, with a tentative D call TRBD1 (6 bases). This CDR3 contains 15 residues. Germline V gives CDR1 SGHAT, CDR2 FQNNGV. The ends were cut back, 4 bases at V and 7 bases at J, with 16 bases in the middle. The CDR3 sequence: CASSSGQSSGEKLFF. CDR3 nucleotides: TGTGCCAGCAGCTCCGGACAGTCCAGCGGTGAAAAACTGTTTTTT.